This T cell receptor (beta chain) was sequenced during a study of naive and memory T cell subsets. This CDR3 contains 19 residues. Germline assignment: CDR1 SGHVS and CDR2 FNYEAQ. Trimming left V 5 bases short and J 1 base short, with 23 bases between. An equimolar mix of two oligonucleotides served as the beta constant-region primer for TRBC1 and TRBC2. Nested alpha and beta constant-region primers with the SP2 primer drove four PCR rounds on ligated cDNA. Via MiXCR, TCRdb re-called the UMI-ligation and nested PCR reads, giving one row per CDR3 protein. The sample has approximately 29,000 distinct CDR3 sequences; approximately 17% are singletons. This clonotype was seen ten or more times.

The TCR comes from a human donor in good health. The chain has TRBV7-6 and TRBJ2-2; D possibly matches TRBD1 or TRBD2 (6 bases each). Source material: effector memory CD4+ T cells from blood. Specified subset: effector memory, CD45RA- CD27-. The DNA of the CDR3 is TGTGCCAGCAGCCGTAGGGGGACTGGCGGAGGGGGGAACACCGGGGAGCTGTTTTTT. Encoded protein: CASSRRGTGGGGNTGELFF. The full variable domain, with the rest looked up from reference TRBV7-6 and TRBJ2-2, is GAGVSQSPRYKVTKRGQDVALRCDPISGHVSLYWYRQALGQGPEFLTYFNYEAQQDKSGLPNDRFSAERPEGSISTLTIQRTEQRDSAMYRCASSRRGTGGGGNTGELFFGEGSRLTVL.